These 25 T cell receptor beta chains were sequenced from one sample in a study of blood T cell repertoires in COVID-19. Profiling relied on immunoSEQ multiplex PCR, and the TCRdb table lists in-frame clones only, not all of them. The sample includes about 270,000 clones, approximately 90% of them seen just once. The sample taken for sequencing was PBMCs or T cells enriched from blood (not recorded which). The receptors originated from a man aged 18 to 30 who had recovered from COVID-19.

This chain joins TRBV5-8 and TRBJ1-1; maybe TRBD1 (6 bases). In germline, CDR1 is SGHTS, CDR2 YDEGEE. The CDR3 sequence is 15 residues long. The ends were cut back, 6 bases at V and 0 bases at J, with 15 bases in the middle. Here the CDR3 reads CASTSRRGMNTEAFF. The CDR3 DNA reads TGTGCCAGCACGAGTCGCAGGGGCATGAACACTGAAGCTTTCTTT.

The CDR3 DNA reads TGCGCCACCGGACAGGGGAAGGGCTCCTACAATGAGCAGTTCTTC. Encoded protein: CATGQGKGSYNEQFF. The chain couples TRBV10-1 to TRBJ2-1, with 9 bases lining up with TRBD1. V shed 10 bases and J 0 bases; nucleotides not matched to a gene: 7. Germline values: CDR1 WNHNN, CDR2 SYGVQD (reference sequence). The CDR3 consists of 15 residues.

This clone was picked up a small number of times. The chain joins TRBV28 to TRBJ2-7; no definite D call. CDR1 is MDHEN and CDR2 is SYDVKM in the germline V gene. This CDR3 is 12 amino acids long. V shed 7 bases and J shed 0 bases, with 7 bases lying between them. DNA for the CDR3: TGTGCCAGCAACAGTTACTCCTACGAGCAGTACTTC. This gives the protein CASNSYSYEQYF.

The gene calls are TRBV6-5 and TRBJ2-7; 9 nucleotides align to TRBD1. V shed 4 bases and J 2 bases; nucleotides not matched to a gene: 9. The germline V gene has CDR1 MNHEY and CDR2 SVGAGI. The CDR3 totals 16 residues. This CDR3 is CASSSPGQGSPYEQYF. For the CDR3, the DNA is TGTGCCAGCAGTTCTCCCGGACAGGGGTCCCCCTACGAGCAGTACTTC.

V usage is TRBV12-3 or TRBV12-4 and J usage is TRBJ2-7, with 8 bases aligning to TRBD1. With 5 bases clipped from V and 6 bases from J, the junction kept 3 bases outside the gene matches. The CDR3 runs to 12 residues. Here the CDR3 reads CASSRTGLEQYF. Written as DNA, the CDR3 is TGTGCCAGCAGTCGGACAGGGCTCGAGCAGTACTTC.

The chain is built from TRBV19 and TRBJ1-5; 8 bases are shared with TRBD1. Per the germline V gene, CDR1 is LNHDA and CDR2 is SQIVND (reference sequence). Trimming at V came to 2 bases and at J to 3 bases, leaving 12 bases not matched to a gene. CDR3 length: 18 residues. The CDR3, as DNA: TGTGCCAGTAGTATACTACCTCTGTCGGACAGGGTCAATCAGCCCCAGCATTTT. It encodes CASSILPLSDRVNQPQHF.

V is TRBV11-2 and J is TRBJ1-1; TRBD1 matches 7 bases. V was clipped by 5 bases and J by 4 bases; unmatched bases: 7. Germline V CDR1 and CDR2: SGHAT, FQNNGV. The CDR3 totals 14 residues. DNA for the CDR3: TGTGCCAGCAGCCCGACAGGGCTGGGCACTGAAGCTTTCTTT. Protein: CASSPTGLGTEAFF.

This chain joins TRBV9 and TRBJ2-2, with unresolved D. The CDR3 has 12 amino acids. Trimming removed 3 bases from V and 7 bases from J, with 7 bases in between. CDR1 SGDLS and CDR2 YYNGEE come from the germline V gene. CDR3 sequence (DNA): TGTGCCAGCAGCGCCCTCGGCGGGGAGCTGTTTTTT. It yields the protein CASSALGGELFF.

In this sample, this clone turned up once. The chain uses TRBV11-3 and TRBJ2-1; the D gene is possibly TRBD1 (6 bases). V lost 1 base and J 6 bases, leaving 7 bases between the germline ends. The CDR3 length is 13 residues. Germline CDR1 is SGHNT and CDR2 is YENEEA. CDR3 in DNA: TGTGCCAGCAGCTTAGCAGGGGTCAATGAGCAGTTCTTC. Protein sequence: CASSLAGVNEQFF.

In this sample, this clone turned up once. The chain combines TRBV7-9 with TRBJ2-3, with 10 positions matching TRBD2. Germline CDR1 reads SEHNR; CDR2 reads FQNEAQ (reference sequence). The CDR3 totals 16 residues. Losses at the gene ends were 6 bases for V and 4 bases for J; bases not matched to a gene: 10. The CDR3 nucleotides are TGTGCCAGCAGTGCGGGGTTAGCGGGGGGCCCAGATACGCAGTATTTT. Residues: CASSAGLAGGPDTQYF.

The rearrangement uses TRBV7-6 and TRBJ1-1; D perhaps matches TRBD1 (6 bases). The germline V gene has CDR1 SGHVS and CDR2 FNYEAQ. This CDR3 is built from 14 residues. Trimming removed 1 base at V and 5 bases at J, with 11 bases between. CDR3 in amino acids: CASSLGGPGTEAFF. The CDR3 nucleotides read TGTGCCAGCAGCTTAGGGGGGCCGGGTACTGAAGCTTTCTTT.

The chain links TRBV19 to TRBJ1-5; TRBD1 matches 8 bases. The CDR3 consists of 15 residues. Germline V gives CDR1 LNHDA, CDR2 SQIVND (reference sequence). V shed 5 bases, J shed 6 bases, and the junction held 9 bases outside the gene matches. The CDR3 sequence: CASSSGTGISQPQHF. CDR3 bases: TGTGCCAGTAGTTCCGGGACAGGTATCAGTCAGCCCCAGCATTTT.

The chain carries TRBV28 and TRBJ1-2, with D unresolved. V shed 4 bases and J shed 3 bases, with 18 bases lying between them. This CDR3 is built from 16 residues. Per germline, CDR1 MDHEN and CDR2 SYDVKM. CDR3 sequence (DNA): TGTGCCAGCAGTTCCAATATTAATCAGGAACACTATGGCTACACCTTC. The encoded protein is CASSSNINQEHYGYTF.

The CDR3: CASSVGLADYNEQFF. The CDR3 coding sequence is TGTGCCAGCAGTGTGGGACTAGCGGACTACAATGAGCAGTTCTTC. V and J are TRBV2 and TRBJ2-1; 11 nucleotides line up with TRBD2. CDR1 is SNHLY, CDR2 FYNNEI, per germline. CDR3 size: 15 residues. The junction had 2 bases not matched to a gene; V was cut back by 4 bases and J by 3 bases. Drawing the rest from reference TRBV2 and TRBJ2-1, the complete variable domain is EPEVTQTPSHQVTQMGQEVILRCVPISNHLYFYWYRQILGQKVEFLVSFYNNEISEKSEIFDDQFSVERPDGSNFTLKIRSTKLEDSAMYFCASSVGLADYNEQFFGPGTRLTVL.

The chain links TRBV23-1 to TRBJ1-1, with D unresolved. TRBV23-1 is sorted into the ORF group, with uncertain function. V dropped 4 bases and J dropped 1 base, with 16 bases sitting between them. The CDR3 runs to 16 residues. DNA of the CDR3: TGCGCCAGCAGTCTACAGCCACCCCTTCCGAACACTGAAGCTTTCTTT. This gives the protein CASSLQPPLPNTEAFF.

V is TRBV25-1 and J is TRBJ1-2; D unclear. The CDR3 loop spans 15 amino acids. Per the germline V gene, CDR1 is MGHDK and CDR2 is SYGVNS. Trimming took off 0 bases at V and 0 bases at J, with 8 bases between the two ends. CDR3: CASSEYPRTNYGYTF. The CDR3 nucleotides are TGTGCCAGCAGTGAATATCCCAGGACTAACTATGGCTACACCTTC.

The CDR3 reads CATSDWGQGKYNNEQFF. CDR3 coding DNA: TGTGCCACCAGTGATTGGGGGCAGGGAAAATACAACAATGAGCAGTTCTTC. This chain joins TRBV24-1 and TRBJ2-1, with a possible D match to TRBD1 (6 bases). CDR1 and CDR2 (germline): KGHDR, SFDVKD. The CDR3 consists of 17 residues. V gave up 2 bases and J gave up 5 bases, with 18 bases separating them.

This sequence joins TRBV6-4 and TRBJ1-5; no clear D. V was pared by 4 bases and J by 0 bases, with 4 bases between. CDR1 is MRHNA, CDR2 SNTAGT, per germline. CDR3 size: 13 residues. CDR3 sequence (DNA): TGTGCCAGCAGTGTCAATAGCAATCAGCCCCAGCATTTT. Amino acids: CASSVNSNQPQHF.

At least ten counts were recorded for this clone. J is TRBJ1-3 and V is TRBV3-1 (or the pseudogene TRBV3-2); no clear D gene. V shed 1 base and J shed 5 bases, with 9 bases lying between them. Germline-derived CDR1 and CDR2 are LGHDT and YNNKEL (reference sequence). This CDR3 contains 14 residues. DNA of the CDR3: TGTGCCAGCAGCCAAGCGTCAACACGAAACACCATATATTTT. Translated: CASSQASTRNTIYF.

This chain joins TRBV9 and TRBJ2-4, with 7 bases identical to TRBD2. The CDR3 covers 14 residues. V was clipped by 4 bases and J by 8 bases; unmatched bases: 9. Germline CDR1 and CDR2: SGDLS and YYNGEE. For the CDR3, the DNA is TGTGCCAGCAGCCCGGGACTACGTGGGGACATTCAGTACTTC. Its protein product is CASSPGLRGDIQYF.

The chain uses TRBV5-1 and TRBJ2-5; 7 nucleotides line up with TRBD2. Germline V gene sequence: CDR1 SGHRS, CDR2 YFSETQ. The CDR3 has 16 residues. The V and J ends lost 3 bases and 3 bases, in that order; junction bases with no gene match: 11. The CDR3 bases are TGCGCCAGCAGCTCGATGGGGTCTAGCGGAAAAGAGACCCAGTACTTC. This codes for CASSSMGSSGKETQYF.

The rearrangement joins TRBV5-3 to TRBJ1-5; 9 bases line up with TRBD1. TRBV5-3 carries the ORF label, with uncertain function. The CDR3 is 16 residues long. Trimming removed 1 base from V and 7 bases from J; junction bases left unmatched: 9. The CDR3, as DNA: TGTGCCAGAAGCTTGCAGGCCACAGGGGGCGTACAGCCCCAGCATTTT. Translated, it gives CARSLQATGGVQPQHF.

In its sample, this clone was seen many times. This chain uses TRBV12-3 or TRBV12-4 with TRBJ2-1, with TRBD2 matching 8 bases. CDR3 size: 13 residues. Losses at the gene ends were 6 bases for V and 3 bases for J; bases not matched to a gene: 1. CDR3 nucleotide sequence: TGTGCCAGCAGGAGCGGGGGCTACAATGAGCAGTTCTTC. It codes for CASRSGGYNEQFF.

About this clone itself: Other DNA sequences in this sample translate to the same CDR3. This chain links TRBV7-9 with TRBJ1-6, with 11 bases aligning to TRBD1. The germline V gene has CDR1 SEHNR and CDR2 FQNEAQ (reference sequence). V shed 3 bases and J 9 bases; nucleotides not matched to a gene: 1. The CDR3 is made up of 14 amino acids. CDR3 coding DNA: TGTGCCAGCAGCTTCGGACAGGGGGCTTCACCCCTCCACTTT. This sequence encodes CASSFGQGASPLHF.

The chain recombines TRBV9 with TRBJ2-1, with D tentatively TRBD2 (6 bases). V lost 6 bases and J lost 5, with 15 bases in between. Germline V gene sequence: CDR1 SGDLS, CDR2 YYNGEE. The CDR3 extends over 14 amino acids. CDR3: CASTGTWANNEQFF. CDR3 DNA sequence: TGTGCCAGCACCGGGACTTGGGCCAACAATGAGCAGTTCTTC. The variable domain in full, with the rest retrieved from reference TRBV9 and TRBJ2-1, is DSGVTQTPKHLITATGQRVTLRCSPRSGDLSVYWYQQSLDQGLQFLIQYYNGEERAKGNILERFSAQQFPDLHSELNLSSLELGDSALYFCASTGTWANNEQFFGPGTRLTVL.